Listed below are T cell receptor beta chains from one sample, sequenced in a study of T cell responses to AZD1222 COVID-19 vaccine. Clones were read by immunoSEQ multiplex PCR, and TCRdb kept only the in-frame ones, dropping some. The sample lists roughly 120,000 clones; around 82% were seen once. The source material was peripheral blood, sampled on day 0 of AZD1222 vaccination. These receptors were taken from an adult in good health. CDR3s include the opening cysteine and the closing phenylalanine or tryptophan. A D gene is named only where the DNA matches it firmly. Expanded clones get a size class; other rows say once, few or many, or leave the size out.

cdr3_nt: TGTGCCAGCAAAGGGGTGACAGGGTGGGGGACTGAAGCTTTCTTT
cdr3_aa: CASKGVTGWGTEAFF
d_call: TRBD1
j_call: TRBJ1-1
clone_size: .
v_call: TRBV6-5

cdr3_nt: TGTGCCAGCAGCTCACAGGACAATGAGCAGTTCTTC
cdr3_aa: CASSSQDNEQFF
d_call: .
j_call: TRBJ2-1
clone_size: .
v_call: TRBV6-5

cdr3_nt: TGCGCCAGCAGCCAAGATTACTATTCTCACTACGAGCAGTACTTC
cdr3_aa: CASSQDYYSHYEQYF
d_call: .
j_call: TRBJ2-7
clone_size: .
v_call: TRBV4-1

cdr3_nt: TGTGCCAGCAGCCGAGAAGCCGGGACCTCAAATGAGCAGTTCTTC
cdr3_aa: CASSREAGTSNEQFF
d_call: .
j_call: TRBJ2-1
clone_size: .
v_call: TRBV7-8

cdr3_nt: TGTGCCAGCAGCGCCCCGGGACAGGGAGGCCTCCACTTT
cdr3_aa: CASSAPGQGGLHF
d_call: TRBD1
j_call: TRBJ1-6
clone_size: .
v_call: TRBV7-2

cdr3_nt: TGTGCCAGCAGCTTAGGAGCCAATACAAGGACAGATACGCAGTATTTT
cdr3_aa: CASSLGANTRTDTQYF
d_call: .
j_call: TRBJ2-3
clone_size: once
v_call: TRBV7-3

cdr3_nt: TGTGCCAGTATAAGGGGTAACACTGAAGCTTTCTTT
cdr3_aa: CASIRGNTEAFF
d_call: .
j_call: TRBJ1-1
clone_size: .
v_call: TRBV11-2

cdr3_nt: TGTGCCAGCAGCGCCCCCGGGACGATGCGGACCCAGTACTTC
cdr3_aa: CASSAPGTMRTQYF
d_call: .
j_call: TRBJ2-5
clone_size: .
v_call: TRBV28

cdr3_nt: TGTGCCTGGAGTGTACCTTTACCTCAGTCGAACACCGGGGAGCTGTTTTTT
cdr3_aa: CAWSVPLPQSNTGELFF
d_call: .
j_call: TRBJ2-2
clone_size: .
v_call: TRBV30

cdr3_nt: TGTGCCAGCGGGCGCTACGAGCAGTACTTC
cdr3_aa: CASGRYEQYF
d_call: .
j_call: TRBJ2-7
clone_size: .
v_call: TRBV28

cdr3_nt: TGCGCCAGCAGCCAAGTAGAGCAAGAGACCCAGTACTTC
cdr3_aa: CASSQVEQETQYF
d_call: .
j_call: TRBJ2-5
clone_size: once
v_call: TRBV4-3

cdr3_nt: TGCAGCGTCGGGACAGGGCTGGACGAGCAGTACTTC
cdr3_aa: CSVGTGLDEQYF
d_call: TRBD1
j_call: TRBJ2-7
clone_size: .
v_call: TRBV29-1

cdr3_nt: TGTGCCAGCAGTGAAGCCCTGGGACAGGGGTATGGCTACACCTTC
cdr3_aa: CASSEALGQGYGYTF
d_call: TRBD1
j_call: TRBJ1-2
clone_size: .
v_call: TRBV6-1

cdr3_nt: TGTGCCTGGAAGATAGCGGGCCGAAACAATGAGCAGTTCTTC
cdr3_aa: CAWKIAGRNNEQFF
d_call: TRBD2
j_call: TRBJ2-1
clone_size: .
v_call: TRBV30

cdr3_nt: TGTGCCAGCAGGTATAAGATGAACACTGAAGCTTTCTTT
cdr3_aa: CASRYKMNTEAFF
d_call: .
j_call: TRBJ1-1
clone_size: .
v_call: TRBV6-6

cdr3_nt: TGTGCCAGCAGCTTGGTCGCGGGGGGCTTCGAGACCCAGTACTTC
cdr3_aa: CASSLVAGGFETQYF
d_call: TRBD2
j_call: TRBJ2-5
clone_size: .
v_call: TRBV7-2

cdr3_nt: TGTGCCAGCAGCTTCGGAAGGGGCGAGCAGTACTTC
cdr3_aa: CASSFGRGEQYF
d_call: .
j_call: TRBJ2-7
clone_size: .
v_call: TRBV5-4

cdr3_nt: TGCAGCGTTGGCGGGGGTCTGTCGAGCTCCTACGAGCAGTACTTC
cdr3_aa: CSVGGGLSSSYEQYF
d_call: TRBD2
j_call: TRBJ2-7
clone_size: .
v_call: TRBV29-1

cdr3_nt: TGTGCCAGCAGTAAATCGGAGGAATACACTGAAGCTTTCTTT
cdr3_aa: CASSKSEEYTEAFF
d_call: .
j_call: TRBJ1-1
clone_size: many
v_call: TRBV4-2

cdr3_nt: TGCGCCAGCAGCGACAAGACAGGGAGCAATCAAAACATTCAGTACTTC
cdr3_aa: CASSDKTGSNQNIQYF
d_call: TRBD1
j_call: TRBJ2-4
clone_size: .
v_call: TRBV4-1

cdr3_nt: TGCGCCAGCAGCCCTGGGCGGGGGAGCTCCTACGAGCAGTACTTC
cdr3_aa: CASSPGRGSSYEQYF
d_call: TRBD2
j_call: TRBJ2-7
clone_size: .
v_call: TRBV5-1

cdr3_nt: TGTGCCATCAGTAATCGACAGGGGGCCAGCACTGAAGCTTTCTTT
cdr3_aa: CAISNRQGASTEAFF
d_call: TRBD1
j_call: TRBJ1-1
clone_size: .
v_call: TRBV10-3

cdr3_nt: TGTGCCAGCAGTGAGTCAGGAATGGCAGTGGCTTTCTTT
cdr3_aa: CASSESGMAVAFF
d_call: .
j_call: TRBJ1-1
clone_size: .
v_call: TRBV25-1

cdr3_nt: TGTGCCAGCAGTCAGGAGCGACAGGGGAGCAATCAGCCCCAGCATTTT
cdr3_aa: CASSQERQGSNQPQHF
d_call: TRBD1
j_call: TRBJ1-5
clone_size: .
v_call: TRBV6-2/TRBV6-3

cdr3_nt: TGTGCCAGCAGATCAGGGGTAACCGGGGAGCTGTTTTTT
cdr3_aa: CASRSGVTGELFF
d_call: .
j_call: TRBJ2-2
clone_size: .
v_call: TRBV6-5

cdr3_nt: TGTGCCAGCAGTTTGGAGGGACAGACCCTTTTCGATAGCAATCAGCCCCAGCATTTT
cdr3_aa: CASSLEGQTLFDSNQPQHF
d_call: TRBD1
j_call: TRBJ1-5
clone_size: .
v_call: TRBV28

cdr3_nt: TGTGCCAGCAGCTTAGGAGTATCCTACGAGCAGTACTTC
cdr3_aa: CASSLGVSYEQYF
d_call: .
j_call: TRBJ2-7
clone_size: .
v_call: TRBV5-8

cdr3_nt: TGTGCCAGCAGTGGAACTTCGGGGCAAAGCTCCTATAATTCACCCCTCCACTTT
cdr3_aa: CASSGTSGQSSYNSPLHF
d_call: .
j_call: TRBJ1-6
clone_size: .
v_call: TRBV6-1

cdr3_nt: TGTGCCACCAGCAGAGGAGGACAGTCTGGAAACACCATATATTTT
cdr3_aa: CATSRGGQSGNTIYF
d_call: .
j_call: TRBJ1-3
clone_size: .
v_call: TRBV15

cdr3_nt: TGCGCCAGCAGCCAATCGCCGGGACAGGGTTATGAAAAACTGTTTTTT
cdr3_aa: CASSQSPGQGYEKLFF
d_call: TRBD1
j_call: TRBJ1-4
clone_size: .
v_call: TRBV4-1

cdr3_nt: TGTGCCAGCACTTTGGGCGGGAATGAGCAGTTCTTC
cdr3_aa: CASTLGGNEQFF
d_call: .
j_call: TRBJ2-1
clone_size: .
v_call: TRBV5-6

cdr3_nt: TGTGCCAGCAGATGGACTGTCACCGGGGAGCTGTTTTTT
cdr3_aa: CASRWTVTGELFF
d_call: .
j_call: TRBJ2-2
clone_size: once
v_call: TRBV12-3/TRBV12-4

cdr3_nt: TGTGCCAGCAGCCTAGCGGGGGGGACCTACGAGCAGTACTTC
cdr3_aa: CASSLAGGTYEQYF
d_call: TRBD2
j_call: TRBJ2-7
clone_size: few
v_call: TRBV27

cdr3_nt: TGTGCCAGCAGTTTTTTGAGGGTGGGGAACACCGGGGAGCTGTTTTTT
cdr3_aa: CASSFLRVGNTGELFF
d_call: .
j_call: TRBJ2-2
clone_size: few
v_call: TRBV28

cdr3_nt: TGTGCCAGCAAAGACAGGCTGTACTACGAGCAGTACTTC
cdr3_aa: CASKDRLYYEQYF
d_call: .
j_call: TRBJ2-7
clone_size: few
v_call: TRBV2

cdr3_nt: TGTGCCAGCAGCCCTCGGACAGGATGGAACTATGGCTACACCTTC
cdr3_aa: CASSPRTGWNYGYTF
d_call: TRBD1
j_call: TRBJ1-2
clone_size: .
v_call: TRBV7-2

cdr3_nt: TGTGCCAGCAGCTTAGGGTTAAGGGGGGATAACTATGGCTACACCTTC
cdr3_aa: CASSLGLRGDNYGYTF
d_call: .
j_call: TRBJ1-2
clone_size: .
v_call: TRBV7-8

cdr3_nt: TGTGCCAGCAGGGAGAACACCCTGGGGGATTGGGCTTTCTTT
cdr3_aa: CASRENTLGDWAFF
d_call: .
j_call: TRBJ1-1
clone_size: .
v_call: TRBV2

cdr3_nt: TGTGCCAGCAGTTGGAGACAGGGGGCGCTCTGGGATGAGCAGTTCTTC
cdr3_aa: CASSWRQGALWDEQFF
d_call: TRBD1
j_call: TRBJ2-1
clone_size: .
v_call: TRBV28

cdr3_nt: TGTGCCAGCAGCGGCTCCCCGGCGGGGGCCTACAATGAGCAGTTCTTC
cdr3_aa: CASSGSPAGAYNEQFF
d_call: TRBD2
j_call: TRBJ2-1
clone_size: .
v_call: TRBV9

cdr3_nt: TGTGCCAGCAGCTTCCTGCCACGGAACACCGGGGAGCTGTTTTTT
cdr3_aa: CASSFLPRNTGELFF
d_call: .
j_call: TRBJ2-2
clone_size: .
v_call: TRBV7-2

cdr3_nt: TGTGCCAGCAGCTTAATGGAATACGAGCAGTACTTC
cdr3_aa: CASSLMEYEQYF
d_call: .
j_call: TRBJ2-7
clone_size: .
v_call: TRBV11-2

cdr3_nt: TGTGCCAGCAGTGAAAGCGCCGGGGGAGGAGAAACAGATACGCAGTATTTT
cdr3_aa: CASSESAGGGETDTQYF
d_call: .
j_call: TRBJ2-3
clone_size: .
v_call: TRBV6-1

cdr3_nt: TGTGCCAGTAACCAACCCGGACAGGGCAAAGTAAGTAGCACAGATACGCAGTATTTT
cdr3_aa: CASNQPGQGKVSSTDTQYF
d_call: TRBD1
j_call: TRBJ2-3
clone_size: .
v_call: TRBV19

cdr3_nt: TGTGCCAGCCTACACAGGGGGCTCACAGATACGCAGTATTTT
cdr3_aa: CASLHRGLTDTQYF
d_call: TRBD1
j_call: TRBJ2-3
clone_size: once
v_call: TRBV28